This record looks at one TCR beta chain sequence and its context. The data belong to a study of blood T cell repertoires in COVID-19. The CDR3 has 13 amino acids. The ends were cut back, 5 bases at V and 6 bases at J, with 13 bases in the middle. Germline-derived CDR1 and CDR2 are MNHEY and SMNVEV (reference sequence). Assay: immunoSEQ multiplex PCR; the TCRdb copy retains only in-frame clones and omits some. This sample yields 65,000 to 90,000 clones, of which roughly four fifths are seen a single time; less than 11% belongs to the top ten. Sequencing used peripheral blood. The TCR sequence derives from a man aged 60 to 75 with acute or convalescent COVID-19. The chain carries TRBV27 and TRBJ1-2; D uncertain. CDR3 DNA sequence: TGTGCCAGCAGTCAATGGACTGGAAATGGCTACACCTTC. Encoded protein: CASSQWTGNGYTF.